The next 11 T cell receptor beta chains were all read from a single sample in a study of human T cells and chemical hapten exposure. TCRdb reprocessed the RACE reads with MiXCR, giving one entry per CDR3 protein. Found here are some 89,000 distinct CDR3 sequences, 25% to 30% of them singletons; the top ten hold 10%. Time point of the sample: patch test 3, about 24 weeks after DPC sensitization. Treatment noted: therapeutic diphenylcyclopropenone sensitization with weekly scalp DPC. The sequencing here drew on whole blood, taken in connection with sensitization to the hapten diphenylcyclopropenone (DPC). The receptor set was obtained from a man aged 35 to 55 with alopecia areata. Some clones in this sample may be carry-over from other donors' samples.

Here the CDR3 DNA reads TGTGCCAGCAGTTTAAAAAGCCCTCCTGAGCAGTTCTTC. It codes for CASSLKSPPEQFF. The V and J genes are TRBV12-3 or TRBV12-4 and TRBJ2-1; D remains unclear. This CDR3 has 13 residues. V gave up 2 bases and J gave up 9 bases, with 11 bases separating them.

V usage is TRBV12-3 or TRBV12-4 and J usage is TRBJ1-6; TRBD1 is a possible D gene (5 bases). This CDR3 has 14 amino acids. V was trimmed by 6 bases and J by 8 bases, leaving 14 bases between them. CDR3 nucleotide sequence: TGTGCCAGCAGCCTCGCGGGGCAACATTCACCCCTCCACTTT. It yields the protein CASSLAGQHSPLHF.

The chain carries TRBV28 and TRBJ2-7, with D perhaps assigned TRBD1 or TRBD2 (6 bases each). Per the germline V gene, CDR1 is MDHEN and CDR2 is SYDVKM. The V end was cut by 9 bases, the J end by 2 bases, with 14 bases between. CDR3 length: 13 residues. The DNA for the CDR3 is TGTGCCAGTTGCGGGCGGGACACCTACGAGCAGTACTTC. Its translation is CASCGRDTYEQYF. Full variable domain (outside the CDR3, taken from reference TRBV28 and TRBJ2-7): DVKVTQSSRYLVKRTGEKVFLECVQDMDHENMFWYRQDPGLGLRLIYFSYDVKMKEKGDIPEGYSVSREKKERFSLILESASTNQTSMYLCASCGRDTYEQYFGPGTRLTVT.

The sample holds a few counts of this clonotype. The genes are TRBV3-1 and TRBJ2-7, with D uncertain. The CDR3 is made up of 14 amino acids. V dropped 4 bases and J dropped 3 bases, with 13 bases sitting between them. Looked up from germline, CDR1 is LGHDT and CDR2 is YNNKEL (reference sequence). The CDR3 DNA follows: TGTGCCAGCAGCCCATCCTTCCGTGACTACGAGCAGTACTTC. Residues: CASSPSFRDYEQYF.

This rearrangement joins TRBV7-9 to TRBJ2-3, with TRBD2 matching 10 bases. The CDR3 loop spans 15 amino acids. Germline CDR1 SEHNR, CDR2 FQNEAQ (reference sequence). V was pared by 4 bases and J by 8 bases, with 9 bases of the junction left unmatched. The CDR3 here is CASSSGLAESVTQYF. Here the CDR3 DNA reads TGTGCCAGCAGCTCAGGACTAGCGGAAAGCGTTACGCAGTATTTT.

The rearrangement links TRBV7-9 to TRBJ1-1; no definite D call. Germline V gives CDR1 SEHNR, CDR2 FQNEAQ (reference sequence). V shed 1 base and J shed 1 base, with 7 bases lying between them. The CDR3 has 14 residues. The CDR3 region has the DNA TGTGCCAGCAGCTTAGTGGGGAAGAACACTGAAGCTTTCTTT. It specifies CASSLVGKNTEAFF.

This clonotype was seen only a few times. This chain connects TRBV18 to TRBJ1-5; unclear D gene. There are 13 residues in the CDR3. Trimming pared 3 bases from V and 0 bases from J, leaving 3 bases between. Germline CDR1 KGHSH, CDR2 LQKENI. The CDR3 bases are TGTGCCAGCTCACCGTATAGCAATCAGCCCCAGCATTTT. Its translation: CASSPYSNQPQHF.

This clonotype was seen more than once but under ten times. The chain links TRBV11-2 to TRBJ2-1; the D gene is possibly TRBD1 (5 bases). Trimming cost V 7 bases and J 2 bases, with 12 bases left between them. There are 14 residues in the CDR3. The germline CDR1 and CDR2 sequences are SGHAT and FQNNGV. CDR3 loop: CASTPGAAYNEQFF. As DNA, the CDR3 is TGTGCCAGCACCCCTGGGGCGGCCTACAATGAGCAGTTCTTC. Combining the CDR3 with reference TRBV11-2 and TRBJ2-1 gives the whole variable domain EAGVAQSPRYKIIEKRQSVAFWCNPISGHATLYWYQQILGQGPKLLIQFQNNGVVDDSQLPKDRFSAERLKGVDSTLKIQPAKLEDSAVYLCASTPGAAYNEQFFGPGTRLTVL.

This clonotype has only a few counts. This chain uses TRBV14 with TRBJ2-2, with 7 bases matching TRBD1. The CDR3 covers 14 residues. Germline V gives CDR1 SGHDN, CDR2 FVKESK. V lost 5 bases and J lost 4; bases outside the gene matches: 4. Here the CDR3 DNA reads TGTGCCAGCAGCTTGACAGGGAGCACCGGGGAGCTGTTTTTT. Translation: CASSLTGSTGELFF.

V gene TRBV19 combines with J gene TRBJ2-4; D is perhaps TRBD1 (6 bases). With 8 bases removed from V and 3 bases from J, the gap between germline ends came to 17 bases. The CDR3 length is 15 residues. CDR1 is LNHDA and CDR2 is SQIVND in the germline V gene (reference sequence). The DNA for the CDR3 is TGTGCCAGTGGGCACAGGGATCGCGACAAAAACATTCAGTACTTC. Amino acid sequence: CASGHRDRDKNIQYF.

V gene TRBV20-1 combines with J gene TRBJ2-7; a weak D match, TRBD1 (6 bases). This CDR3 comprises 15 residues. Germline V gene sequence: CDR1 DFQATT, CDR2 SNEGSKA (reference sequence). The V end lost 5 bases, the J end lost 2 bases, and 19 bases lay between the germline ends. The CDR3 DNA reads as TGCAGTGCTTCAGGGACATCATTCTTACCCTACGAGCAGTACTTC. Protein: CSASGTSFLPYEQYF.